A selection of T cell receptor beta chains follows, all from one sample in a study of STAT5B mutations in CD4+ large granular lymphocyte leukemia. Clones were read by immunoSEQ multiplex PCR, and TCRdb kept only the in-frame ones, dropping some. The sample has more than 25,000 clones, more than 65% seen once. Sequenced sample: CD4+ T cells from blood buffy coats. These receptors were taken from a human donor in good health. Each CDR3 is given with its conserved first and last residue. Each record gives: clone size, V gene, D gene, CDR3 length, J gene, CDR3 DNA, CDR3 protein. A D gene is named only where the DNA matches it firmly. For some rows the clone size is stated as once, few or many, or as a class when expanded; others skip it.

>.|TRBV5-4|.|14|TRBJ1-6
TGTGCCAGCAGCTTGGCCGGGTACCCTTCACCCCTCCACTTT
CASSLAGYPSPLHF
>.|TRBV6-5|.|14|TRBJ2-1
TGTGCCAGCAGTTACTCGCCTGAACGGAATGAGCAGTTCTTC
CASSYSPERNEQFF
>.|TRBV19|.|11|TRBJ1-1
TGTGCCAGTACAGAGGACACTGAAGCTTTCTTT
CASTEDTEAFF
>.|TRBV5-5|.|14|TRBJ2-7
TGTGCCAGCAGCTTCCAGGGGGGTTCCTACGAGCAGTACTTC
CASSFQGGSYEQYF
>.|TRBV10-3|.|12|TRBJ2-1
TGTGCCATCCGGGGGTTACACAATGAGCAGTTCTTC
CAIRGLHNEQFF
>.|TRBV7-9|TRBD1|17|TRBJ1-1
TGTGCCAGCAGCTTAGGGGGAGGGACAGTTATGAACACTGAAGCTTTCTTT
CASSLGGGTVMNTEAFF
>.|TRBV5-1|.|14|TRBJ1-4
TGCGCCAGCAGCTTGGAAGGGAGAGAAGAAAAACTGTTTTTT
CASSLEGREEKLFF
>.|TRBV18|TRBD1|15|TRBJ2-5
TGTGCCAGCTCACCCCGGACAGGGGGGCAAGAGACCCAGTACTTC
CASSPRTGGQETQYF
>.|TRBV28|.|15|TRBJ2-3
TGTGCCAGTGCCGAACTAGTCGCCTTTACGGATACGCAGTATTTT
CASAELVAFTDTQYF
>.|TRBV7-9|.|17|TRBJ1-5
TGTGCCAGCAGCTTAGGTGCGGGCACCACCAGCAATCAGCCCCAGCATTTT
CASSLGAGTTSNQPQHF
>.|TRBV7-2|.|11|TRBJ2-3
TGTGCCAGCAGCTTCACAGATACGCAGTATTTT
CASSFTDTQYF
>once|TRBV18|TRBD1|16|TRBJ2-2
TGTGCCAGCTCTCAGGGGGCGATACAGAACACCGGGGAGCTGTTTTTT
CASSQGAIQNTGELFF
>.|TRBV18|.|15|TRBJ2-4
TGTGCCAGCTCACCACCGAGAGGGAACAAAAACATTCAGTACTTC
CASSPPRGNKNIQYF
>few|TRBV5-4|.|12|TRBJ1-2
TGTGCCAGCAGCTTCTCAGTGGGTGGCTACACCTTC
CASSFSVGGYTF
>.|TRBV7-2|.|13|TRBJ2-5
TGTGCCAGCAGCTTAGTTGGAACGGAGACCCAGTACTTC
CASSLVGTETQYF
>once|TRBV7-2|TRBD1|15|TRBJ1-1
TGTGCCAGCAGCCTTACGACAGGGGGGAACACTGAAGCTTTCTTT
CASSLTTGGNTEAFF
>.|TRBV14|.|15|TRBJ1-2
TGTGCCAGCAGCCAGTTGGTGGGATCCCTTGAGGGCTACACCTTC
CASSQLVGSLEGYTF
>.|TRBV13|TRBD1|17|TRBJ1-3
TGTGCCAGCAGCTTAAAACCAGGGGGGAGCTCTGGAAACACCATATATTTT
CASSLKPGGSSGNTIYF
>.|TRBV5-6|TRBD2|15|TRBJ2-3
TGTGCCAGCAGCTTCCAAGGACTAGCGGCCGATACGCAGTATTTT
CASSFQGLAADTQYF
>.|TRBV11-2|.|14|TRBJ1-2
TGTGCCAGCAGCACCAAGCAGGGTATCTATGGCTACACCTTC
CASSTKQGIYGYTF
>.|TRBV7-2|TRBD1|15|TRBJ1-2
TGTGCCAGCAAGAAGACAGGGCCAGCTAACTATGGCTACACCTTC
CASKKTGPANYGYTF
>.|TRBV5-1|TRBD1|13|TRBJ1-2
TGCGCCAGCAGCTTCTGGACAGGGTATGGCTACACCTTC
CASSFWTGYGYTF
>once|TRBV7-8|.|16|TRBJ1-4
TGTGCCAGCAGCCCCTTAGACTCTGGGGGTAATGAAAAACTGTTTTTT
CASSPLDSGGNEKLFF
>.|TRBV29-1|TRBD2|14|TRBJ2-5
TGCAGCGTTGCAATCGGGACTACCCAAGAGACCCAGTACTTC
CSVAIGTTQETQYF
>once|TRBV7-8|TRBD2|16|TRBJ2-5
TGTGCCAGCAGCTTAGATAACGGCGGGGGTTGGGAGACCCAGTACTTC
CASSLDNGGGWETQYF
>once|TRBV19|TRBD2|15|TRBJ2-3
TGTGCCAGTAGTATTAGGGACGGGGGGGCAGATACGCAGTATTTT
CASSIRDGGADTQYF
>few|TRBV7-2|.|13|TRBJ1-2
TGTGCCAGCAGCTTGATCCGTAACTATGGCTACACCTTC
CASSLIRNYGYTF